These 8 T cell receptor beta chains were sequenced from one sample in a study of cytomegalovirus exposure and HLA in healthy donors (dated by TCRdb to 2017 to 2019). Library prep was done by the immunoSEQ multiplex PCR assay. TCRdb took over this immuneACCESS table, retaining in-frame rearrangements with V and J assigned. Such tables are incomplete; in checked studies, under half of the missing clones stem from an unresolved V gene, and the remainder is unexplained. Here the sample has around 130,000 clones; approximately 81% occur a single time. The ten largest clones capture 2.1% of the sample. Sequenced: PBMCs. The receptors here all came from a woman in her thirties in good health and CMV-seronegative.

This clone was counted between two and nine times. This chain uses TRBV6-5 with TRBJ1-2; 7 bases are shared with TRBD1. The CDR3 has 13 amino acids. Germline values: CDR1 MNHEY, CDR2 SVGAGI. V lost 4 bases, J lost 5 bases, and 4 bases stayed unmatched. The CDR3, as DNA: TGTGCCAGCAGTTCGGGACAGACGTATGGCTACACCTTC. Translating it yields CASSSGQTYGYTF.

A few counts support this clone. The rearrangement links TRBV19 to TRBJ1-3; D unresolved. Germline assignment: CDR1 LNHDA and CDR2 SQIVND (reference sequence). V was pared by 3 bases and J by 0 bases, with 12 bases between. This CDR3 has 16 residues. This CDR3 reads CASSITSGSSGNTIYF. The CDR3 bases are TGTGCCAGTAGTATTACTAGTGGAAGCTCTGGAAACACCATATATTTT.

The chain carries TRBV5-1 and TRBJ2-7; 7 nucleotides match TRBD2. The junction had 6 bases not matched to a gene; V was cut back by 0 bases and J by 3 bases. CDR1 is SGHRS, CDR2 YFSETQ, per germline. The CDR3 has 15 residues. The CDR3 DNA is TGCGCCAGCAGCTTGGGATTAGCGGGCAACTACGAGCAGTACTTC. This gives the protein CASSLGLAGNYEQYF.

The count of this clone is one. The J gene is TRBJ2-1, the V gene TRBV5-4; no reliable D call. Germline loops: CDR1 SGHNT, CDR2 YYREEE (reference sequence). The CDR3 length is 13 residues. The V and J ends lost 4 bases and 6 bases respectively, with 11 bases between them. The CDR3 spells CASSLTNSNEQFF. The CDR3 DNA follows: TGTGCCAGCAGCCTGACCAACAGCAATGAGCAGTTCTTC.

This clone has more than one count but fewer than ten. The chain joins TRBV19 to TRBJ1-2; D is ambiguous. V was trimmed by 3 bases and J by 2 bases, leaving 13 bases between them. This CDR3 region has 15 residues. CDR1 and CDR2 from the germline V gene are LNHDA and SQIVND (reference sequence). CDR3 sequence reads: CASSINMGLNYGYTF. DNA for the CDR3: TGTGCCAGTAGTATTAATATGGGCCTAAACTATGGCTACACCTTC.

J is TRBJ1-2 and V is TRBV7-2; no firm D call. V was pared by 9 bases and J by 4 bases, with 12 bases between. The CDR3 runs 12 residues. Germline V gene data show CDR1 as SGHTA and CDR2 as FQGNSA. The CDR3 is CASGGASYGYTF. In nucleotides, the CDR3 is TGTGCCAGTGGAGGCGCCTCCTATGGCTACACCTTC.

The chain links TRBV27 to TRBJ1-5, with D uncertain. Germline loops: CDR1 MNHEY, CDR2 SMNVEV (reference sequence). Trimming left V 2 bases short and J 2 bases short, with 13 bases between. The CDR3 runs 16 residues. The CDR3 region has the DNA TGTGCCAGCAGTTTAACCGGGGTTCACGGCAATCAGCCCCAGCATTTT. It specifies CASSLTGVHGNQPQHF.

The rearrangement joins TRBV5-5 to TRBJ1-2; TRBD1 aligns across 8 bases. This CDR3 spans 15 amino acids. The junction had 13 bases not matched to a gene; V was cut back by 4 bases and J by 8 bases. Germline CDR1 and CDR2: SGHKS and YYEKEE (reference sequence). As DNA, the CDR3 is TGTGCCAGCAGCCCCGTAGCGGACAGGGCTCGGGGCTACACCTTC. Residues: CASSPVADRARGYTF.